A selection of T cell receptor beta chains follows, all from one sample in a study of cytomegalovirus exposure and HLA in healthy donors. TCRdb's copy holds only in-frame clones and misses some; the assay was immunoSEQ multiplex PCR. The sample yields fewer than 60,000 clones, roughly nine tenths seen once. Sequenced input: PBMCs. The receptors were gathered from a woman under 30 in good health and CMV-seronegative. Each CDR3 is given with its conserved first and last residue.

>TRBJ1-4|TRBV6-1
CASSEGREGHEKLFF
>TRBJ2-3|TRBV9
CASSVGASGGGDTQYF
>TRBJ1-2|TRBV6-4
CASSDRYGYTF
>TRBJ1-2|TRBV21-1
CASSKAHNYGYTF
>TRBJ1-4|TRBV9
CASSPGRTLPATNEKLFF
>TRBJ1-3|TRBV28
CASRPTGLNTIYF
>TRBJ1-1|TRBV18
CASSLTARDTEAFF
>TRBJ2-2|TRBV6-1
CATGTGPNTGELFF
>TRBJ2-1|TRBV6-1
CASNILAGGLGEQFF
>TRBJ2-4|TRBV10-2
CASSVTGGAIQYF
>TRBJ2-1|TRBV11-3
CASSPRAGGNEQFF
>TRBJ2-3|TRBV2
CASSEGPDPRVGPQYF
>TRBJ1-2|TRBV28
CASSDRQGARGYTF
>TRBJ1-2|TRBV30
CAWSVGQLYGYTF
>TRBJ1-1|TRBV27
CASSVRRFDTEAFF
>TRBJ1-4|TRBV9
CASSGTGTNEKLFF
>TRBJ1-3|TRBV9
CASSVDGSGNTIYF
>TRBJ2-1|TRBV4-1
CASSPLFFGDRASNEQFF
>TRBJ1-2|TRBV27
CASSLSGQIGYGYTF
>TRBJ2-2|TRBV27
CASSTRQGVNTGELFF
>TRBJ2-7|TRBV28
CASRPGIAYEQYF
>TRBJ2-1|TRBV5-4
CASSLGAISSYNEQFF
>TRBJ2-2|TRBV30
CAWSVRGSTGELFF
>TRBJ2-5|TRBV6-6
CASSGAGSGETQYF
>TRBJ1-3|TRBV19
CASSMDSHSGNTIYF
>TRBJ1-3|TRBV11-3
CASRGGWENTIYF
>TRBJ2-3|TRBV2
CASRGTSGADTQYF
>TRBJ2-7|TRBV30
CAWSTGGQGYEQYF
>TRBJ1-1|TRBV30
CAWSRGADTEAFF
>TRBJ2-3|TRBV18
CASSPSAVSTDTQYF
>TRBJ2-5|TRBV11-3
CASSFAAQETQYF
>TRBJ1-5|TRBV19
CASSIERRNNQPQHF
>TRBJ1-1|TRBV19
CASSFGLLNTEAFF
>TRBJ1-1|TRBV4-1
CASSQVPVVRGLPNTEAFF
>TRBJ1-4|TRBV18
CASSPLGQGNEKLFF
>TRBJ2-3|TRBV7-9
CASSPGVDTQYF
>TRBJ2-5|TRBV28
CASSLPGRGQETQYF
>TRBJ2-7|TRBV6-6
CASSAPGTTKPYEQYF
>TRBJ1-2|TRBV29-1
CSVPAEDYGYTF
>TRBJ1-3|TRBV4-2
CASSQDGATGVGNTIYF
>TRBJ1-2|TRBV6-5
CASSGSYGYTF
>TRBJ2-1|TRBV6-1
CASSATSGGSNEQFF
>TRBJ1-5|TRBV7-9
CASSPTGGANQPQHF
>TRBJ1-2|TRBV2
CASSEGTVTSRDGYTF
>TRBJ1-2|TRBV7-8
CASSSVLLSGYTF
>TRBJ1-2|TRBV18
CASSPQGTADGYTF
>TRBJ2-7|TRBV4-2
CASSPVREHYEQYF
>TRBJ2-2|TRBV19
CASSGQGGTGELFF
>TRBJ2-2|TRBV14
CASTDRGWPRELFF